The 20 T cell receptor beta chains listed next were all sequenced from one sample in a study of shared clonotypes between healthy human individuals. The method was immunoSEQ multiplex PCR; TCRdb's version includes in-frame clones alone and lacks a portion of them. The data hold under 2.5 million clones, with about nine tenths observed a single time. Sequenced input: naive CD4+ T cells from PBMCs. Subset in this sample: CD45RA+ positively selected. The receptors stem from a man in his late teens or twenties in good health. Some clones in this sample may be carry-over from other donors' samples.

The genes are TRBV2 and TRBJ2-1; D perhaps matches TRBD2 (6 bases). Germline V gene data show CDR1 as SNHLY and CDR2 as FYNNEI. The length of the CDR3 is 13 residues. The V end was cut by 9 bases, the J end by 4 bases, with 13 bases between. DNA for the CDR3: TGTGCCAGTGGGGACGGAGGGTACAATGAGCAGTTCTTC. This codes for CASGDGGYNEQFF.

The genes are TRBV15 and TRBJ2-4; D ambiguous. The CDR3 consists of 15 residues. V was cut by 2 bases and J by 0 bases, with 8 bases left in between. The germline V gene encodes CDR1 LNHNV and CDR2 YYDKDF (reference sequence). This CDR3 is CATSRSGQAKNIQYF. The CDR3 nucleotides are TGTGCCACCAGCAGATCCGGGCAAGCCAAAAACATTCAGTACTTC.

The chain uses TRBV5-5 and TRBJ2-1; 12 bases are shared with TRBD2. The CDR3 extends over 15 amino acids. V lost 2 bases and J lost 7; bases outside the gene matches: 4. Germline assignment: CDR1 SGHKS and CDR2 YYEKEE (reference sequence). CDR3 loop: CASSLTSGRWNEQFF. DNA for the CDR3: TGTGCCAGCAGCTTAACTAGCGGGAGGTGGAATGAGCAGTTCTTC.

The sample holds one count of this clone. This chain joins TRBV14 and TRBJ2-6; D may be TRBD1 (5 bases). There are 16 residues in the CDR3. Trimming took off 4 bases at V and 3 bases at J, with 13 bases between the two ends. CDR1 is SGHDN and CDR2 is FVKESK in the germline V gene. The CDR3 region is CASSPPWGLGANVLTF. The CDR3 DNA follows: TGTGCCAGCAGCCCCCCCTGGGGCCTTGGGGCCAACGTCCTGACTTTC.

V is TRBV6-1 and J is TRBJ2-7, with TRBD2 as a possible D gene (5 bases). Germline V gene lookup returns CDR1 MNHNS and CDR2 SASEGT. With 2 bases removed from V and 0 bases from J, the gap between germline ends came to 17 bases. There are 17 residues in the CDR3. The CDR3, as DNA: TGTGCCAGCAGTGAACCATTGAGAGGGCCAAGCTCCTACGAGCAGTACTTC. Translation: CASSEPLRGPSSYEQYF.

In its sample, this clone was seen once. The chain links TRBV18 to TRBJ2-4; D unresolved. Germline V gene sequence: CDR1 KGHSH, CDR2 LQKENI. V was cut by 3 bases and J by 1 base, with 10 bases left in between. This CDR3 is 15 amino acids long. The CDR3 sequence: CASSPSSTAKNIQYF. DNA for the CDR3: TGTGCCAGCTCACCCTCCTCGACCGCCAAAAACATTCAGTACTTC.

The chain carries TRBV10-1 and TRBJ2-3; 11 nucleotides align to TRBD2. Unmatched junction bases numbered 4, after V lost 3 bases and J lost 8 bases. CDR1 is WNHNN and CDR2 is SYGVQD in the germline V gene (reference sequence). CDR3 length: 14 amino acids. The DNA for the CDR3 is TGCGCCAGCAGTGAACGGCTAGCGGGAGGTACGCAGTATTTT. Amino acids: CASSERLAGGTQYF.

This clone was seen only a few times. This chain uses TRBV6-1 with TRBJ1-5; unclear D gene. Germline V lookup: CDR1 MNHNS, CDR2 SASEGT. This CDR3 contains 14 residues. V gave up 5 bases and J gave up 9 bases, with 17 bases separating them. CDR3 residues: CASSQDNRVWPQHF. The CDR3 bases are TGTGCCAGCAGTCAGGATAACCGGGTATGGCCCCAGCATTTT.

This chain joins TRBV21-1 and TRBJ1-2; whether TRBD1, the table's D call, matches the DNA was not checked. TRBV21-1 is a listed pseudogene. CDR3 size: 12 residues. The CDR3 nucleotides read TGTGCCAGCAGCAGACGACAGGGTCTCCACACCTTC. Its translation: CASSRRQGLHTF.

This clone is a singleton in its sample. The V gene is TRBV25-1, the J gene TRBJ2-7, with TRBD2 identical over 7 bases. There are 15 residues in the CDR3. V trimming: 3 bases; J trimming: 3 bases; junction bases outside the gene matches: 8. The germline CDR1 and CDR2 sequences are MGHDK and SYGVNS. The CDR3 sequence is CASSDPRTGGYEQYF. The CDR3 nucleotides are TGTGCCAGCAGTGATCCCCGGACGGGGGGCTACGAGCAGTACTTC.

J is TRBJ2-7 and V is TRBV5-1; no clear D. Germline CDR1 reads SGHRS; CDR2 reads YFSETQ. The CDR3 consists of 13 residues. Between the trimmed V and J ends, which lost 4 bases and 3 bases, there was a span of 11 bases. CDR3 loop: CASSLNTDYEQYF. In nucleotides, the CDR3 is TGCGCCAGCAGCCTTAATACGGACTACGAGCAGTACTTC. Together with reference TRBV5-1 and TRBJ2-7, the CDR3 gives the full variable domain: KAGVTQTPRYLIKTRGQQVTLSCSPISGHRSVSWYQQTPGQGLQFLFEYFSETQRNKGNFPGRFSGRQFSNSRSEMNVSTLELGDSALYLCASSLNTDYEQYFGPGTRLTVT.

The chain uses TRBV19 and TRBJ1-4; D is ambiguous. The CDR3 is 13 residues long. Trimming took 6 bases from V and 7 from J, leaving 12 bases between them. Per the germline V gene, CDR1 is LNHDA and CDR2 is SQIVND (reference sequence). CDR3 DNA: TGTGCCAGTAGAACAGTGGGAAGTGAAAAACTGTTTTTT. The encoded protein is CASRTVGSEKLFF.

The chain links TRBV7-9 to TRBJ2-3; a possible D gene is TRBD2 (6 bases). V was pared by 3 bases and J by 0 bases, with 10 bases between. CDR1 and CDR2 (germline): SEHNR, FQNEAQ (reference sequence). There are 15 residues in the CDR3. This CDR3 reads CASSFSGPSTDTQYF. The CDR3 DNA follows: TGTGCCAGCAGCTTCAGCGGGCCTAGCACAGATACGCAGTATTTT. The full variable domain, in which reference TRBV7-9 and TRBJ2-3 provide the parts outside the CDR3, is DTGVSQNPRHKITKRGQNVTFRCDPISEHNRLYWYRQTLGQGPEFLTYFQNEAQLEKSRLLSDRFSAERPKGSFSTLEIQRTEQGDSAMYLCASSFSGPSTDTQYFGPGTRLTVL.

The genes are TRBV29-1 and TRBJ2-6; 7 nucleotides line up with TRBD1. The CDR3 is made up of 16 amino acids. V lost 1 base and J lost 4; bases outside the gene matches: 7. Germline V gene sequence: CDR1 SQVTM, CDR2 ANQGSEA. CDR3 nucleotide sequence: TGCAGCGTTGAAGCCTGGACAGGAGTAGGGGCCAACGTCCTGACTTTC. Residues: CSVEAWTGVGANVLTF.

The chain couples TRBV19 to TRBJ2-2; a weak D match, TRBD1 (6 bases). The CDR3 covers 16 residues. V dropped 3 bases and J dropped 4 bases, with 15 bases sitting between them. CDR1 is LNHDA, CDR2 SQIVND, per germline (reference sequence). CDR3: CASSMGSGAGTGELFF. CDR3 sequence (DNA): TGTGCCAGTAGTATGGGGTCAGGGGCTGGCACCGGGGAGCTGTTTTTT.

The V gene is TRBV6-1, the J gene TRBJ2-7; no clear D. Between the trimmed V and J ends, which lost 7 bases and 2 bases, there was a span of 15 bases. Germline values: CDR1 MNHNS, CDR2 SASEGT. This CDR3 spans 14 amino acids. The CDR3 protein is CASKRQANTYEQYF. For the CDR3, the DNA is TGTGCCAGCAAGAGGCAGGCTAATACCTACGAGCAGTACTTC.

The chain couples TRBV30 to TRBJ1-3; 10 positions agree with TRBD1. The CDR3 length is 13 residues. V shed 5 bases and J 4 bases; nucleotides not matched to a gene: 2. Germline values: CDR1 GTSNPN, CDR2 SVGIG (reference sequence). In DNA form, the CDR3 reads TGTGCCTGGGCGACAGGGGGCGGAAACACCATATATTTT. This gives the protein CAWATGGGNTIYF.

The J gene is TRBJ1-2, the V gene TRBV5-1; TRBD1 matches at 7 bases. CDR3 length: 14 residues. V trimming: 5 bases; J trimming: 4 bases; junction bases outside the gene matches: 8. The germline V gene encodes CDR1 SGHRS and CDR2 YFSETQ. The CDR3 region has the DNA TGCGCCAGCAGGGATAGACAGGGACCCTATGGCTACACCTTC. Translation: CASRDRQGPYGYTF.

This chain links TRBV5-6 with TRBJ2-5, with D possibly matching TRBD2 (5 bases). Germline V gives CDR1 SGHDT, CDR2 YYEEEE. Trimming shortened V by 0 bases and J by 2 bases, and 11 bases separated the two germline ends. The CDR3 consists of 15 residues. CDR3 sequence reads: CASSLVRTQQETQYF. As DNA, the CDR3 is TGTGCCAGCAGCTTGGTGCGGACTCAACAAGAGACCCAGTACTTC. Complete variable domain (other parts from reference TRBV5-6 and TRBJ2-5): DAGVTQSPTHLIKTRGQQVTLRCSPKSGHDTVSWYQQALGQGPQFIFQYYEEEERQRGNFPDRFSGHQFPNYSSELNVNALLLGDSALYLCASSLVRTQQETQYFGPGTRLLVL.

The CDR3 reads CASSGGILAAEQFF. Written as DNA, the CDR3 is TGCGCCAGCAGTGGGGGAATACTAGCGGCAGAGCAGTTCTTC. This chain links TRBV10-1 with TRBJ2-1; 8 bases are a match to TRBD2. The ends lost 4 bases at V and 10 bases at J; junction bases unmatched: 9. CDR1 WNHNN and CDR2 SYGVQD come from the germline V gene (reference sequence). This CDR3 is built from 14 residues.